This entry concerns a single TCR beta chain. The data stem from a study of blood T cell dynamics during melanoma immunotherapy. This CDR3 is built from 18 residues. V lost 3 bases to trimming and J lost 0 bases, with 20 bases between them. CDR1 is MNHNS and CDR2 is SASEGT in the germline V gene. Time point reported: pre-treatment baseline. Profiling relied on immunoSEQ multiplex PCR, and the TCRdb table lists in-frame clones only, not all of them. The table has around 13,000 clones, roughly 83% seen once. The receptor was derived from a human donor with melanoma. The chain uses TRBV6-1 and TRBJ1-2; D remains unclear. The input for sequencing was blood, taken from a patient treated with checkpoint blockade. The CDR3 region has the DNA TGTGCCAGCAGTGATTTTAGTCGGGCTTGGGGTGCTAACTATGGCTACACCTTC. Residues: CASSDFSRAWGANYGYTF.